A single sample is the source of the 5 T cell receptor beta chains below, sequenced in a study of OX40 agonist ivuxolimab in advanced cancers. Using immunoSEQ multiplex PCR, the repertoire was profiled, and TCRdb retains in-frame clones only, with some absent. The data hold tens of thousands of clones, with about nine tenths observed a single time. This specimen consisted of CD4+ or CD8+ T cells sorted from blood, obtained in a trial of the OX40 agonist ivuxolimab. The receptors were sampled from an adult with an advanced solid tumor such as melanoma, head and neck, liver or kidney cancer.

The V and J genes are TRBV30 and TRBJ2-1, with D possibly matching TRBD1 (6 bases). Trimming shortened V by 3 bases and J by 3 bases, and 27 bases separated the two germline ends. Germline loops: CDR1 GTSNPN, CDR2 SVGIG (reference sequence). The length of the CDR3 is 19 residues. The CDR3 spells CAWRGETRQAPRNYNEQFF. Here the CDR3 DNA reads TGTGCCTGGAGGGGGGAGACCCGACAGGCTCCAAGAAACTACAATGAGCAGTTCTTC. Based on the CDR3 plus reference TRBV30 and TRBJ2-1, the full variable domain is SQTIHQWPATLVQPVGSPLSLECTVEGTSNPNLYWYRQAAGRGLQLLFYSVGIGQISSEVPQNLSASRPQDRQFILSSKKLLLSDSGFYLCAWRGETRQAPRNYNEQFFGPGTRLTVL.

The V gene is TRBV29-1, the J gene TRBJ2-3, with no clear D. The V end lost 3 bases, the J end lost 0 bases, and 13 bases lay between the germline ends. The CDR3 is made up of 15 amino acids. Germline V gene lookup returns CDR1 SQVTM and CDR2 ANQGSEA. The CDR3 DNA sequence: TGCAGCGTTGAGGAAACAGTGGTTAGCACAGATACGCAGTATTTT. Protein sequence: CSVEETVVSTDTQYF.

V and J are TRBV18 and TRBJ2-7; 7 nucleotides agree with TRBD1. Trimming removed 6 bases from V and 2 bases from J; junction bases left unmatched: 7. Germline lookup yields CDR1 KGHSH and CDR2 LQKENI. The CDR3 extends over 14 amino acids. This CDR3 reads CASSRTGGAYEQYF. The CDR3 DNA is TGTGCCAGCTCTCGGACAGGCGGAGCCTACGAGCAGTACTTC.

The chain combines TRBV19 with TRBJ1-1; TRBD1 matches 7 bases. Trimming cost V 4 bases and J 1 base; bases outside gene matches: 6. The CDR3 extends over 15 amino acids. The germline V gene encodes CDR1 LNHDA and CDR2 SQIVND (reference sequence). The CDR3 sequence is CASSKDRDRNTEAFF. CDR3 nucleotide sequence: TGTGCCAGTAGTAAAGACAGGGACCGGAACACTGAAGCTTTCTTT.

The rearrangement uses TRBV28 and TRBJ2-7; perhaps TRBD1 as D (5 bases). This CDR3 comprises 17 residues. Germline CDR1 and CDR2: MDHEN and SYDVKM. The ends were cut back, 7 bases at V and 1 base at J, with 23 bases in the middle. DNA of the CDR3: TGTGCCAGCACGCCCCAAGGGTTCAGGGTATGGTCCTACGAGCAGTACTTC. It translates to CASTPQGFRVWSYEQYF.